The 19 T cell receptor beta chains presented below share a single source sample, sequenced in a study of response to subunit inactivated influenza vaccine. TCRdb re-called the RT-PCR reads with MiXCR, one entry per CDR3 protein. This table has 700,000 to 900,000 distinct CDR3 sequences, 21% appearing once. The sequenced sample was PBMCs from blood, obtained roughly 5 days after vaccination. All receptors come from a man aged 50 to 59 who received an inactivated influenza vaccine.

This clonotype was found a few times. This CDR3 is CASSYSNRFYGYTF. The CDR3 coding sequence is TGTGCCAGCAGTTACTCGAACAGGTTCTATGGCTACACCTTC. The rearrangement uses TRBV6-5 and TRBJ1-2; a possible D gene is TRBD1 (5 bases). Per the germline V gene, CDR1 is MNHEY and CDR2 is SVGAGI. The CDR3 sequence is 14 residues long. Trimming removed 0 bases at V and 4 bases at J, with 9 bases between.

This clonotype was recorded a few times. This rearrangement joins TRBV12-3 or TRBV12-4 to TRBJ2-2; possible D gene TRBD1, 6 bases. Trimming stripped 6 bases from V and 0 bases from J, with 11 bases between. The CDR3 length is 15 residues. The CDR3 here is CASSPRQANTGELFF. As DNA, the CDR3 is TGTGCCAGCAGCCCTAGACAGGCGAACACCGGGGAGCTGTTTTTT.

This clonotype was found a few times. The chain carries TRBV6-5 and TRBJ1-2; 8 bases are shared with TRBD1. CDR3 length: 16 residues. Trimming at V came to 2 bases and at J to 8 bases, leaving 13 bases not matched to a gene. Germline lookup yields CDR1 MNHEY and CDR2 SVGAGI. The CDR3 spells CASSYAYRGVEEGYTF. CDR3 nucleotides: TGTGCCAGCAGTTACGCTTACAGGGGGGTAGAGGAAGGCTACACCTTC.

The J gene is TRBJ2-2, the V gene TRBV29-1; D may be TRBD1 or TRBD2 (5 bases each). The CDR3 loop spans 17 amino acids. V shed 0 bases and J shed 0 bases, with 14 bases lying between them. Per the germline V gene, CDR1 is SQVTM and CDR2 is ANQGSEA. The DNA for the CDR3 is TGCAGCGTTGAAGATCTTGGGACCGCGGCGAACACCGGGGAGCTGTTTTTT. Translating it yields CSVEDLGTAANTGELFF.

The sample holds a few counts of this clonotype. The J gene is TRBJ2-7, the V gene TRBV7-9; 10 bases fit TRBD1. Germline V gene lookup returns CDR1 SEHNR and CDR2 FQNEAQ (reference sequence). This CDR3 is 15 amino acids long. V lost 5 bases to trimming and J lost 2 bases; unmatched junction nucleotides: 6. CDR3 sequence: CASSGAGTGAYEQYF. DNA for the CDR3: TGTGCCAGCAGCGGAGCCGGGACAGGGGCCTACGAGCAGTACTTC. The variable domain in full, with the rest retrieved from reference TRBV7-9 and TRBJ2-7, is DTGVSQNPRHKITKRGQNVTFRCDPISEHNRLYWYRQTLGQGPEFLTYFQNEAQLEKSRLLSDRFSAERPKGSFSTLEIQRTEQGDSAMYLCASSGAGTGAYEQYFGPGTRLTVT.

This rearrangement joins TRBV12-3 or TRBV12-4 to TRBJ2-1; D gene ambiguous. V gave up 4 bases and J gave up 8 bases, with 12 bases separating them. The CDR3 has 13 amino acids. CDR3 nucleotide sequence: TGTGCCAGCAGTTCGATAGGGCAGCATGAGCAGTTCTTC. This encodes CASSSIGQHEQFF.

The CDR3, as DNA: TGTGCCAGCAGTAGTGAGACTGTCTCCTACGAGCAGTACTTC. Its translation: CASSSETVSYEQYF. The J gene is TRBJ2-7, the V gene TRBV2; D is uncertain. The CDR3 is 14 residues long. Trimming stripped 5 bases from V and 0 bases from J, with 11 bases between. The V gene's germline CDR1 is SNHLY and CDR2 FYNNEI.

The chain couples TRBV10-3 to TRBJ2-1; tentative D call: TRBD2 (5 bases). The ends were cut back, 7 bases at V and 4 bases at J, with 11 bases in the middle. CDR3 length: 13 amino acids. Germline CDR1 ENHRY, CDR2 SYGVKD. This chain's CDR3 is CAIKTTSYNEQFF. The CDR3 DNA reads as TGTGCCATCAAGACTACAAGTTACAATGAGCAGTTCTTC.

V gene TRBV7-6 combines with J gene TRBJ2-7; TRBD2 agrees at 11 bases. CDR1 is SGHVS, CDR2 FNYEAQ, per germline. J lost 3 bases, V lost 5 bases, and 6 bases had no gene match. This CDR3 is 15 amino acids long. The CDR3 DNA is TGTGCCAGCAGCAGTGGACTAGCGGGCCTCTACGAGCAGTACTTC. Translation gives CASSSGLAGLYEQYF. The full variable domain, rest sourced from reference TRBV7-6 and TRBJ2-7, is GAGVSQSPRYKVTKRGQDVALRCDPISGHVSLYWYRQALGQGPEFLTYFNYEAQQDKSGLPNDRFSAERPEGSISTLTIQRTEQRDSAMYRCASSSGLAGLYEQYFGPGTRLTVT.

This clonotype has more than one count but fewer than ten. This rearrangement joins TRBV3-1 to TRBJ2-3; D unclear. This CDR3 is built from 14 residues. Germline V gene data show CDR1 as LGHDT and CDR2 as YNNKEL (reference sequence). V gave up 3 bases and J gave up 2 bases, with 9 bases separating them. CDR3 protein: CASSQTEYTDTQYF. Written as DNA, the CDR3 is TGTGCCAGCAGCCAGACGGAATACACAGATACGCAGTATTTT.

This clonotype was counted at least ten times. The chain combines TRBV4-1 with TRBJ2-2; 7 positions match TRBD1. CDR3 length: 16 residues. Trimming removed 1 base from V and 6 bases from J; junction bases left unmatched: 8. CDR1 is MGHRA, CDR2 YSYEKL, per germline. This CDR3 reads CASSQADRSPPGELFF. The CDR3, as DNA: TGCGCCAGCAGCCAAGCGGACAGGAGCCCCCCCGGGGAGCTGTTTTTT.

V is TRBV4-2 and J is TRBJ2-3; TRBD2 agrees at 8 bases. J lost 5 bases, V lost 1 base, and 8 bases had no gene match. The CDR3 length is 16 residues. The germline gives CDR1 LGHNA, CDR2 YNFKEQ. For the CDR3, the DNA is TGTGCCAGCAGCCAAGTGACGGGGGGGCCTGAAGATACGCAGTATTTT. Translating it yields CASSQVTGGPEDTQYF.

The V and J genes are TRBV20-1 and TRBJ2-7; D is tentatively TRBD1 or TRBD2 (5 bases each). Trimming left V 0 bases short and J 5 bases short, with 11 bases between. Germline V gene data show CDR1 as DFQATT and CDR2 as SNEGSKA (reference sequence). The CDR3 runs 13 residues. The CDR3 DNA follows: TGCAGTGCTAGAGACAGGGACCTCCACGAGCAGTACTTC. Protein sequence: CSARDRDLHEQYF.

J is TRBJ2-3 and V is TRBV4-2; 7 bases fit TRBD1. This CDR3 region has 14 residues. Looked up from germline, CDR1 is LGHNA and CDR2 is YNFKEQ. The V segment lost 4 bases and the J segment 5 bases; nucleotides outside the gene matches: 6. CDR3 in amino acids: CASSPSDREDTQYF. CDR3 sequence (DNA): TGTGCCAGCAGCCCGTCCGACAGGGAAGATACGCAGTATTTT.

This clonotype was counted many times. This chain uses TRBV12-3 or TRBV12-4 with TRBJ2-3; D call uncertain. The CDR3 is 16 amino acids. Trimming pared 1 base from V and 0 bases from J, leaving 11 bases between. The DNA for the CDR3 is TGTGCCAGCAGTTTAGGGGTCAGCCCTAGCACAGATACGCAGTATTTT. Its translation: CASSLGVSPSTDTQYF.

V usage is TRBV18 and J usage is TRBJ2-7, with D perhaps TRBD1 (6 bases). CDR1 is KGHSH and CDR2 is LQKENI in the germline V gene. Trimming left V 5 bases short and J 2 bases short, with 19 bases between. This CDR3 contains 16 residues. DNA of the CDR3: TGTGCCAGCTCAGCCGCGACAGGACCGGGCCCCTACGAGCAGTACTTC. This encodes CASSAATGPGPYEQYF.

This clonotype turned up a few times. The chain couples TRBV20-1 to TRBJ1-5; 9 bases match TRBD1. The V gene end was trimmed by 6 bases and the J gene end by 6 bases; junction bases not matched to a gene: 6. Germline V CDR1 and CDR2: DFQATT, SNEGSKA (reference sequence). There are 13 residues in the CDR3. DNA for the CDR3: TGCAGTGCAACAGGGGGCTTAAGTCAGCCCCAGCATTTT. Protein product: CSATGGLSQPQHF.

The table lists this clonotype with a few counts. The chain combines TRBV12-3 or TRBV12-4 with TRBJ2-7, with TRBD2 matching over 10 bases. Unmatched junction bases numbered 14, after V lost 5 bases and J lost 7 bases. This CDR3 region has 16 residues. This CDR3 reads CASSGDSGRRIGEQYF. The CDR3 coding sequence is TGTGCCAGCAGTGGGGATAGCGGGAGGCGCATAGGGGAGCAGTACTTC.

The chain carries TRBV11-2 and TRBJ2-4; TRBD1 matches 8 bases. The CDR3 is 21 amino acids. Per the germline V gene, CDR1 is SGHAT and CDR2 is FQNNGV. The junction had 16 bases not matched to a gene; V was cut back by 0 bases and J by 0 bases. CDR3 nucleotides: TGTGCCAGCAGCTTAGAGGTCGGCAGGGGGCGATTCTTACTAGCCAAAAACATTCAGTACTTC. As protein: CASSLEVGRGRFLLAKNIQYF.